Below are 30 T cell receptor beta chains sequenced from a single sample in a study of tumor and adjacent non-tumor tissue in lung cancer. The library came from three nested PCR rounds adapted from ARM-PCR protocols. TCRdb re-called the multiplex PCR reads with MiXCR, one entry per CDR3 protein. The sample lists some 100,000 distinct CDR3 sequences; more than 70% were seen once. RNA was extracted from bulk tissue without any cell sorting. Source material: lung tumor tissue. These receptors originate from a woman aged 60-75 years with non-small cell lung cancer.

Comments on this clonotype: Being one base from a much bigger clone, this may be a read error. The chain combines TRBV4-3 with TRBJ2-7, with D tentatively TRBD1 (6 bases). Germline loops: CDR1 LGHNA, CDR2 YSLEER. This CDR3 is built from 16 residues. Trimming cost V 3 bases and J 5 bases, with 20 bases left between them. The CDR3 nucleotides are TGCGCCAGCAGCCATGAAGATAGGGCAGGGGTCCACGAGCAGTACTTC. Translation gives CASSHEDRAGVHEQYF.

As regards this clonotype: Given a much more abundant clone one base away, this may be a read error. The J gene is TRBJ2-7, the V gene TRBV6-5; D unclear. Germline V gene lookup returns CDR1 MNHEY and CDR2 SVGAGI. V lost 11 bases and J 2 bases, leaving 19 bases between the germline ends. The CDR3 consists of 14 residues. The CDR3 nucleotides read TGTGCCGGCTTCAATTATTCAGATCCCTACGAGCAGTACTTC. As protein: CAGFNYSDPYEQYF.

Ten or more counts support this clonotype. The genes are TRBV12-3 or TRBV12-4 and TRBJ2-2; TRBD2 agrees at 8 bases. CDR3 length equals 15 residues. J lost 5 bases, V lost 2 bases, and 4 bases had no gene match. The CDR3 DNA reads TGTGCCAGCAGTTTAATTCCGGGAGGGACCGGGGAGCTGTTTTTT. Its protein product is CASSLIPGGTGELFF.

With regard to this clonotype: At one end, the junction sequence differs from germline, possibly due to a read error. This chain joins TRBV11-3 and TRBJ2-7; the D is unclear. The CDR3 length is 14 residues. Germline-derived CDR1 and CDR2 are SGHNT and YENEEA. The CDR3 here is CGSSLDTRTYEHYF. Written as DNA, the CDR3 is TGTGGCAGCAGCTTAGATACGCGAACCTACGAGCACTACTTC.

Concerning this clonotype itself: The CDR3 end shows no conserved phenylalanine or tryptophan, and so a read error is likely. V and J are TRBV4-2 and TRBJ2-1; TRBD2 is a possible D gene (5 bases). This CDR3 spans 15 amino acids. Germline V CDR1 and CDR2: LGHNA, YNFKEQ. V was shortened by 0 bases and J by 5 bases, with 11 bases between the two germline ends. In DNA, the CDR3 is TGTGCCAGCAGCCAAGAACATAGCGTGAACAATGAGCAGTTCCTC. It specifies CASSQEHSVNNEQFL.

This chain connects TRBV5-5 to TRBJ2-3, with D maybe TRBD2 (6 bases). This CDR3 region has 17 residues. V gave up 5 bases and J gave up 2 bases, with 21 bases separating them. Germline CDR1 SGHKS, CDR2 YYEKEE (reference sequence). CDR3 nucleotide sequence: TGTGCCAGCAGAGGGGCATACCGGGACTTCTTCACAGATACGCAGTATTTT. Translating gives CASRGAYRDFFTDTQYF.

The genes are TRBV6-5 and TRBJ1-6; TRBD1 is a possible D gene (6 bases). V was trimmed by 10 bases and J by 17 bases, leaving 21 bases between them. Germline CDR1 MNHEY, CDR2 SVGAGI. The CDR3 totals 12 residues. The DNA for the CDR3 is TGTGCCAACCCCGGGACATCTTCGCCCTTCCACTTT. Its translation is CANPGTSSPFHF.

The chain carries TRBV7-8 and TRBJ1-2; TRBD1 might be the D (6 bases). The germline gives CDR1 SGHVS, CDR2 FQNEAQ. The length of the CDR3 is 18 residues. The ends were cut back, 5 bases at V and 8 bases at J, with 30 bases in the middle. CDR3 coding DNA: TGTGCCAGCAGCGTATCGGGGCTAAGGACAGCCCTATACAGGGGCTACACCTTC. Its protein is CASSVSGLRTALYRGYTF.

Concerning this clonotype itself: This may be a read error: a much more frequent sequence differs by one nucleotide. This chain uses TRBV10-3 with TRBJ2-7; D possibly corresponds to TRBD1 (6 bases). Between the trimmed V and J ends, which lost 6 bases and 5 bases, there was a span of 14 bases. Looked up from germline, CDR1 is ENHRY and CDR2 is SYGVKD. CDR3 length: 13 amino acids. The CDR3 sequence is CAISNRVENEQYF. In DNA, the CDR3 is TGTGCCATCAGCAACAGGGTAGAGAACGAGCAGTACTTC.

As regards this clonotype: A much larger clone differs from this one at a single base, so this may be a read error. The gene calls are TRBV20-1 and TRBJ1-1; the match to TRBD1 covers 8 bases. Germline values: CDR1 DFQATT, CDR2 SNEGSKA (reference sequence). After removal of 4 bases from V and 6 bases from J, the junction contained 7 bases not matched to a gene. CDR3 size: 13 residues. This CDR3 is CSAKDRDRPEAFF. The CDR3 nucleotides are TGCAGTGCTAAGGACAGGGATCGGCCTGAAGCTTTCTTT.

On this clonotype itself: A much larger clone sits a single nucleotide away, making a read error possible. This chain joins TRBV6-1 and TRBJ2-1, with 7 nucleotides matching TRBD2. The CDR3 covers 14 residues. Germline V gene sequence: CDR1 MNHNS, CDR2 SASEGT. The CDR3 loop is CASSEMGGAGEQLF. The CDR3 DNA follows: TGTGCCAGCAGTGAAATGGGAGGGGCCGGTGAGCAGTTATTC.

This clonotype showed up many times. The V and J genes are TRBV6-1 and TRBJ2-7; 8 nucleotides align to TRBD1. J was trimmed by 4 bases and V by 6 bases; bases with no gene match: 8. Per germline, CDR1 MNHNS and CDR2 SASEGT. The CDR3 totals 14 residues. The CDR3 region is CASRNRQGAYEQYF. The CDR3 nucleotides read TGTGCCAGCAGGAACCGGCAGGGGGCTTACGAGCAGTACTTC.

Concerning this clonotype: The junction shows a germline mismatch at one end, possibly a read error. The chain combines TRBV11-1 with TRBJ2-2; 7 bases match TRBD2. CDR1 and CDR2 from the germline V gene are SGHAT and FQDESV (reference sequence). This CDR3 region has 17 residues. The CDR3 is CASSQRLAGGSTGELFF. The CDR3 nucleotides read TGTGCTAGCAGCCAGCGACTAGCAGGAGGATCCACCGGGGAGCTGTTTTTT.

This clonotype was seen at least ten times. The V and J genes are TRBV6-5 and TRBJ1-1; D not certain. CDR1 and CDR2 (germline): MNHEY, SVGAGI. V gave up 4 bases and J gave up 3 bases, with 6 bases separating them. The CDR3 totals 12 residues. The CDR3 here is CASSSWDTEAFF. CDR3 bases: TGTGCCAGCAGTTCGTGGGACACTGAAGCTTTCTTT.

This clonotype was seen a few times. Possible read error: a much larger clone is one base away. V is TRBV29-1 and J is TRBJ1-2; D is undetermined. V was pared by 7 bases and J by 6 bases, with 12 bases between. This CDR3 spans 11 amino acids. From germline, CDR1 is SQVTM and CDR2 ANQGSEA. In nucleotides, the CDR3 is TGCAGCGATGACGGGAACGATGGCTACACCTTC. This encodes CSDDGNDGYTF.

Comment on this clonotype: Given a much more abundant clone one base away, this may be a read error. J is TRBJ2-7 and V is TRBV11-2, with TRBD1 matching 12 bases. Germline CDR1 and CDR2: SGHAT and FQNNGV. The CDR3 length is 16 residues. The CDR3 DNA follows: TGTGTCAGCAGCGAGGCCGGGACAGGGGGCATGTACGAGCAGTACTTC. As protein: CVSSEAGTGGMYEQYF.

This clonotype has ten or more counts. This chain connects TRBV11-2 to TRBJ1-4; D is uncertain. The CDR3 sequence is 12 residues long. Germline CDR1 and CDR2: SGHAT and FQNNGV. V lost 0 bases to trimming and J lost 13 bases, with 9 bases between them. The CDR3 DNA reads TGTGCCAGCAGCTTAGATAAGGGCATACTGTTTTTT. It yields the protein CASSLDKGILFF.

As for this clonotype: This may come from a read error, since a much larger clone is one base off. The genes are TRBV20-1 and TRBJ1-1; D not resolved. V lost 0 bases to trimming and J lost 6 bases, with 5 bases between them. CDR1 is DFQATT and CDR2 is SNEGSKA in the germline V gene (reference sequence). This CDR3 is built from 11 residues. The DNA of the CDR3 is TGCAGTGCTAGAGATTTTTCTGAAGCTTTCTTT. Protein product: CSARDFSEAFF.

The CDR3 nucleotides are TGTGCCAGCAGTGTACAGGGGGCGCTTGAGCAGTACTTC. Translated, it gives CASSVQGALEQYF. The rearrangement joins TRBV2 to TRBJ2-7; 9 nucleotides align to TRBD1. The V segment lost 4 bases and the J segment 7 bases; nucleotides outside the gene matches: 5. Germline-derived CDR1 and CDR2 are SNHLY and FYNNEI. The CDR3 covers 13 residues.

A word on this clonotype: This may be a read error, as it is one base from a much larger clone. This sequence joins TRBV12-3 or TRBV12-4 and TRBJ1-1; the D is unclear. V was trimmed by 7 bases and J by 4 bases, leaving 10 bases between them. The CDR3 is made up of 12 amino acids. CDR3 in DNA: TGTGCCAGCAACCAAAGCGGCACTGAAGCTTTCTTT. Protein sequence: CASNQSGTEAFF.

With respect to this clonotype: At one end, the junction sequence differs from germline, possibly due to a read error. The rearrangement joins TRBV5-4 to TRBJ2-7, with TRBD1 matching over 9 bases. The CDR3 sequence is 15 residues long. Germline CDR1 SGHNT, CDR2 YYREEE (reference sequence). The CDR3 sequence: CAGSTLGTGFYEQYF. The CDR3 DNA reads TGTGCCGGCAGCACACTCGGGACAGGGTTCTACGAACAGTACTTC.

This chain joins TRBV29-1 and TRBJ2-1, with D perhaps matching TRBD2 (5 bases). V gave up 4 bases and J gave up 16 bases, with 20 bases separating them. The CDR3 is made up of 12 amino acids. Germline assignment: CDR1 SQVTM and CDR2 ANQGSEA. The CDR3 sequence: CSVGHSAGELFF. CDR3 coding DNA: TGCAGCGTTGGCCACAGTGCGGGTGAGCTATTCTTC.

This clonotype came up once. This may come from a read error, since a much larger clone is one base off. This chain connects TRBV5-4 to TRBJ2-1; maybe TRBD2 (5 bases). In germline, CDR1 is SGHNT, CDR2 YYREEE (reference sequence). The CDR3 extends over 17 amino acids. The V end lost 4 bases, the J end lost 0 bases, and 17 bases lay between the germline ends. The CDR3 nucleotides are TGTGCCAGCAGCCCCGGGGTAGTGGGAAGCTCCTACAATGAGCAGTTCTTC. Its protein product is CASSPGVVGSSYNEQFF.

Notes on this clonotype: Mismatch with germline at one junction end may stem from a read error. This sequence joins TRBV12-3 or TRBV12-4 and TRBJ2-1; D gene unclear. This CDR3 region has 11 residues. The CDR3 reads CTSSFSKEQFF. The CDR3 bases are TGTACCAGCAGTTTTTCCAAGGAGCAGTTCTTC.

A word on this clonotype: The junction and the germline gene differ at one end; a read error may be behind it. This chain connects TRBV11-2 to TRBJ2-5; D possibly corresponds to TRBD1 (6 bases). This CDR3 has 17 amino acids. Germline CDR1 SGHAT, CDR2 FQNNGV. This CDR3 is CAGSLVVARGTEETQYF. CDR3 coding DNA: TGTGCCGGCAGCTTAGTAGTGGCGAGGGGGACGGAAGAGACCCAGTACTTC. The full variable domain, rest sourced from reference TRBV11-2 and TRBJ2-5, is EAGVAQSPRYKIIEKRQSVAFWCNPISGHATLYWYQQILGQGPKLLIQFQNNGVVDDSQLPKDRFSAERLKGVDSTLKIQPAKLEDSAVYLCAGSLVVARGTEETQYFGPGTRLLVL.

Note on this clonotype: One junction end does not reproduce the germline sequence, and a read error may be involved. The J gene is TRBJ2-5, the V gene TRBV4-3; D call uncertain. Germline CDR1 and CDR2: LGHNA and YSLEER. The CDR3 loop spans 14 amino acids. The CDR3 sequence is CTSIQVAGRETQYF. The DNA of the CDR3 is TGCACCAGCATCCAAGTTGCTGGACGAGAGACCCAGTACTTC.

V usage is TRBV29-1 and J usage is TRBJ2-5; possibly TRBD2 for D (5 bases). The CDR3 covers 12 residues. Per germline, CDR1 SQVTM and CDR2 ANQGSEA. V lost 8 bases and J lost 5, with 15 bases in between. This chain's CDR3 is CSMGEGGETQYF. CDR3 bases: TGCAGCATGGGAGAGGGCGGGGAGACCCAGTACTTC. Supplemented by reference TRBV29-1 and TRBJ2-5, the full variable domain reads SAVISQKPSRDICQRGTSLTIQCQVDSQVTMMFWYRQQPGQSLTLIATANQGSEATYESGFVIDKFPISRPNLTFSTLTVSNMSPEDSSIYLCSMGEGGETQYFGPGTRLLVL.

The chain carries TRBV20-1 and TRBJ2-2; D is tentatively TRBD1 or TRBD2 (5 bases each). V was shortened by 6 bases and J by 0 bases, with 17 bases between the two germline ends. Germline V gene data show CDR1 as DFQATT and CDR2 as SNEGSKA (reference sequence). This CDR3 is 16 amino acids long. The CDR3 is CSARKTGPTNTGELFF. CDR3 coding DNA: TGCAGTGCACGGAAGACGGGACCCACGAACACCGGGGAGCTGTTTTTT.

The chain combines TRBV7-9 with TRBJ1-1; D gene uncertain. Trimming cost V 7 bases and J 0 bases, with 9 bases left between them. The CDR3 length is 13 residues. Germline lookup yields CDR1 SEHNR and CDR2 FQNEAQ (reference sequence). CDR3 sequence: CASTPIMNTEAFF. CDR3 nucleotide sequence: TGTGCCAGCACTCCAATCATGAACACTGAAGCTTTCTTT.

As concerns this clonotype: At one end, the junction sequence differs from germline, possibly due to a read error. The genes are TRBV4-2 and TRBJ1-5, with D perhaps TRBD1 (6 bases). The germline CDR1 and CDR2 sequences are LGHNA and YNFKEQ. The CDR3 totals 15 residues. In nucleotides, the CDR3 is TGTGCCAGCAGCCAAGAGGGGGCAGGGAATCAGCCCCAGCACTTT. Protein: CASSQEGAGNQPQHF.